The 2 T cell receptor beta chains in this list originate from one sample, sequenced in a study of cytomegalovirus exposure and HLA in healthy donors. Use of 60 Vbeta and 13 Jbeta primers characterized the PCR. Produced via immunoSEQ multiplex PCR; TCRdb's table is partial and in-frame only. Among about 130,000 clones listed, roughly 80% were seen once. The specimen was PBMCs. These receptors were collected from a male donor in good health and CMV-seropositive.

This clone has more than one count but fewer than ten. The chain uses TRBV6-5 and TRBJ2-1; D remains ambiguous. The CDR3 extends over 14 amino acids. V dropped 0 bases and J dropped 5 bases, with 8 bases sitting between them. Per germline, CDR1 MNHEY and CDR2 SVGAGI. The CDR3 here is CASSYSQSNNEQFF. In nucleotides, the CDR3 is TGTGCCAGCAGTTACTCGCAGTCGAACAATGAGCAGTTCTTC.

V usage is TRBV6-6 and J usage is TRBJ2-7; 9 bases are shared with TRBD1. Germline V CDR1 and CDR2: MNHNY, SVGAGI (reference sequence). The CDR3 consists of 12 residues. V dropped 9 bases and J dropped 7; count of bases not matched to a gene: 7. The CDR3 DNA is TGTGCCAGTGGGACAGGGTCCCTGGAGCAGTACTTC. It encodes CASGTGSLEQYF.